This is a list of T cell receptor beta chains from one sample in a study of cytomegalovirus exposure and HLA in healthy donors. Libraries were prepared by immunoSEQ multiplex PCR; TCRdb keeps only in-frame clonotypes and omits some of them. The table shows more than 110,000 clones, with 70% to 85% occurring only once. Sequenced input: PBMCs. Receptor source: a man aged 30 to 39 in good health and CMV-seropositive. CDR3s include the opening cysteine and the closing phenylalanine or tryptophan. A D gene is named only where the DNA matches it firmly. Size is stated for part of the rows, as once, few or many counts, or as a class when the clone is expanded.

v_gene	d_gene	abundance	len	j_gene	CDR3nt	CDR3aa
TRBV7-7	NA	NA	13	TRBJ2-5	TGTGCTAGCAGCTTAGGAGAGAGAGAGACCCAGTACTTC	CASSLGERETQYF
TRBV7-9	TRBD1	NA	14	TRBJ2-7	TGTTCCAGCAGCTCAACGGACAGGATGCACGAGCAGTACTTC	CSSSSTDRMHEQYF
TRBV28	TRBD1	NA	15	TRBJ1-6	TGTGCCAGCAGTTCACTGGACAGGGCCAATTCACCCCTCCACTTT	CASSSLDRANSPLHF
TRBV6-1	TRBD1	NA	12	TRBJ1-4	TGTGCCAGCAGCGAGGGTCAGGGACAGACCCGTTTC	CASSEGQGQTRF
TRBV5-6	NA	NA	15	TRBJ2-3	TGTGCCAGCACCTCATGGGGGGGCCGCAAGGATACGCAGTATTTT	CASTSWGGRKDTQYF
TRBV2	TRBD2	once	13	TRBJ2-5	TGTGCCAGCAGGCTAGCGGGACTAGAGACCCAGTACTTC	CASRLAGLETQYF
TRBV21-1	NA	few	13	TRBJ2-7	TGTGCCAGCCTTGACAGGGAAAGCTACGAGCAGTACTTC	CASLDRESYEQYF
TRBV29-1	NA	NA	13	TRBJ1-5	TGCAGCGTCACCCAGGGTAGCAATCAGCCCCAGCATTTT	CSVTQGSNQPQHF
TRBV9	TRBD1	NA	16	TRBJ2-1	TGTGCCAGCAGCGCAGAACAGGGGGCGTTTTACAATGAGCAGTTCTTC	CASSAEQGAFYNEQFF
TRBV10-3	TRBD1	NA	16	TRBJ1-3	TGTGCCATCAGTGAGTTCCCGACAGGGTATGGAAACACCATATATTTT	CAISEFPTGYGNTIYF
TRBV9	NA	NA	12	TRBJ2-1	TGTGCCAGCAGCGTAGCTGGGAGTGAGCAGTTCTTC	CASSVAGSEQFF
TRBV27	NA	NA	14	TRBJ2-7	TGTGCCAGCAGCTTTTCCTTTGTTAGCTACGAGCAGTACTTC	CASSFSFVSYEQYF
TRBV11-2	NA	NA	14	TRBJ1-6	TGTGCCAGCAGCTTTAAACAGGGAAGTTCACCCCTCCACTTT	CASSFKQGSSPLHF
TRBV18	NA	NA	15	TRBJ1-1	TGTGCCAGCTCACCCCCGACAGGAGTGAACACTGAAGCTTTCTTT	CASSPPTGVNTEAFF
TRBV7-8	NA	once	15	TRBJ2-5	TGTGCCAGCAGCCTCTTGGGAGATTTCCAAGAGACCCAGTACTTC	CASSLLGDFQETQYF
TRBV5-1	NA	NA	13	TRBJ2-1	TGCGCCAGCAGCCTCCAGAGGGACACCGAGCAGTTCTTC	CASSLQRDTEQFF
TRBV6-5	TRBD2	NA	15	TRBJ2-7	TGTGCCAGCAGTTACTCCAGGACTAGCGGATACGAGCAGTACTTC	CASSYSRTSGYEQYF
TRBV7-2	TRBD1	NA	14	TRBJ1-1	TGTGCCAGCAGCTCGTGGACAGGCGTTACTGAAGCTTTCTTT	CASSSWTGVTEAFF
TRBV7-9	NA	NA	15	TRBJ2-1	TGTGCCAGCAGCTTAGACGGGAGAGCCCACAATGAGCAGTTCTTC	CASSLDGRAHNEQFF
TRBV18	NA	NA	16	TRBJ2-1	TGTGCCAGCTCACCACCCCCTAGCGCGTTCTACAATGAGCAGTTCTTC	CASSPPPSAFYNEQFF
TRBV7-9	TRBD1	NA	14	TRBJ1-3	TGTGCCTCCTCAGGACAGGGAACAGGAAACACCATATATTTT	CASSGQGTGNTIYF
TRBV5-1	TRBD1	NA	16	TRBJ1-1	TGCGCCAGCAGCTCCGGGACAGAGGGCAGAAACACTGAAGCTTTCTTT	CASSSGTEGRNTEAFF
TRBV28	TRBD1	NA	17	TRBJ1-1	TGTGCCAGCAGCCGTGGACAGGCCCAAAACTGGAACACTGAAGCTTTCTTT	CASSRGQAQNWNTEAFF
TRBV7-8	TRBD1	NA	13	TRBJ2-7	TGTGCCAGCCGGGGACAGGCCTCCTACGAGCAGTACTTC	CASRGQASYEQYF
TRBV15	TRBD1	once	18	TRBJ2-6	TGTGCCACCAGCAGAGGAGACAGGGGGCGGGTTCTGGCCAACGTCCTGACTTTC	CATSRGDRGRVLANVLTF
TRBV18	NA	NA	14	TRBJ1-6	TGTGCCAGCTCACCCGTAGGGAGCAATTCACCCCTCCACTTT	CASSPVGSNSPLHF
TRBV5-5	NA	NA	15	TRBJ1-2	TGTGCCAGCAGCCTCCATCCACAGGGTAACTATGGCTACACCTTC	CASSLHPQGNYGYTF
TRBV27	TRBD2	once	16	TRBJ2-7	TGTGCCAGCAGTTTATTGACGACTAGCGGGTCGTACGGGCAGTACTTC	CASSLLTTSGSYGQYF
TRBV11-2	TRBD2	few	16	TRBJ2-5	TGTGCCAGCAGACTCGGATTAGCGGGGGCTCAGGAGACCCAGTACTTC	CASRLGLAGAQETQYF
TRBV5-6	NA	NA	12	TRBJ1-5	TGTGCCAGCAGCTTGATCGGTCAGCCCCAGCATTTT	CASSLIGQPQHF
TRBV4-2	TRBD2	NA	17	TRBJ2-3	TGTGCCAGCAGCCAAGATATATTTAGCGGGAGGTTTGATACGCAGTATTTT	CASSQDIFSGRFDTQYF
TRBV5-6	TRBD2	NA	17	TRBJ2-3	TGTGCCAGCAGCTTGGGAACGGGGGGGCCTTCGGCAGATACGCAGTATTTT	CASSLGTGGPSADTQYF
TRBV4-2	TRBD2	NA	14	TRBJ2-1	TGTGCCAGCAGCCAAGCGGGGGGTGGGAGTGAGCAGTTCTTC	CASSQAGGGSEQFF
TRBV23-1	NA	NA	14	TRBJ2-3	TGCGCCAGCAGTCAAAACAGGACCACAGATACGCAGTATTTT	CASSQNRTTDTQYF
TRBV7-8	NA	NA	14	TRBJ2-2	TGTGCAGGGGGGGGGCCCTCCACGGCCGGGGAGCTGTTTTTT	CAGGGPSTAGELFF
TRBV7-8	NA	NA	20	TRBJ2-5	TGTGCCAGCAGCTTAGCGATGACCACAGGGAGGGGGAAGGACCAAGAGACCCAGTACTTC	CASSLAMTTGRGKDQETQYF
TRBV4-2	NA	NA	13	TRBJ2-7	TGTGCCAGCAGCCAAGATCAAACGTCTACGGGGTACTTC	CASSQDQTSTGYF
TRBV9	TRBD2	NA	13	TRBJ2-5	TGTGCCAGCCGGGGACTAGCGTCGGAGACCCAGTACTTC	CASRGLASETQYF
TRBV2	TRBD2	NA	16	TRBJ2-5	TGTGCCAGCAGTGGGACTAGCGGGGGGTACCAAGAGACCCAGTACTTC	CASSGTSGGYQETQYF
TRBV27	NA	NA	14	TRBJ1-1	TGTGCCAGCTGGGAGGGGGGTAGGAACACTGAAGCTTTCTTT	CASWEGGRNTEAFF
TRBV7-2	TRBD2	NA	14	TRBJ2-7	TGTGCCAGCAGCTTATGGACTAGCGGAACAGAGCAGTACTTC	CASSLWTSGTEQYF
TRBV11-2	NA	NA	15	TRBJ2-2	TGTGCCAGCAGCTTACGTCTAGTCGGCACCGGGGAGCTGTTTTTT	CASSLRLVGTGELFF
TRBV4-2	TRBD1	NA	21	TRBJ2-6	TGTGCCAGCAGCCAGGACAGGCGAGGCCCGCAAGTCGCCTCTGGGGCCAACGTCCTGACTTTC	CASSQDRRGPQVASGANVLTF